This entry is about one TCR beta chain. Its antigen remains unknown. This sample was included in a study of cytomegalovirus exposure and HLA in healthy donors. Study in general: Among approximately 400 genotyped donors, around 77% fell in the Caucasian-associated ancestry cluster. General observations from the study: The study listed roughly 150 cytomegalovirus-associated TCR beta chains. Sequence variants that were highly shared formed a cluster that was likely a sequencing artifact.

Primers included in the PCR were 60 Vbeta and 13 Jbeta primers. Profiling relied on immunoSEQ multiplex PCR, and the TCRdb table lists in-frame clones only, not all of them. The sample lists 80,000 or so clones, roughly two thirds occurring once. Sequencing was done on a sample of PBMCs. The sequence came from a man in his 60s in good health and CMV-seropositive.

The CDR3 DNA reads as TGTGCCATCGGGGGGGACCTAAACACCATATATTTT. Translated: CAIGGDLNTIYF. The J gene is TRBJ1-3, the V gene TRBV10-3; D is perhaps TRBD1 (5 bases). Germline V gene data show CDR1 as ENHRY and CDR2 as SYGVKD. This CDR3 is built from 12 residues. V was shortened by 8 bases and J by 6 bases, with 11 bases between the two germline ends.